This T cell receptor beta chain is from a study of long-term antiretroviral therapy in people with HIV. Study-level findings and limits: Relative to control repertoires, HIV repertoires exhibited narrower CDR3 length ranges. The study found that diversity rose after ART but stayed below transplant donor controls.

Sampling of each donor yielded at least one pre-ART PBMC sample and at least two post-ART PBMC samples. Each specimen consisted of about 0.9-10 million cryopreserved PBMC prior to extraction of DNA. On this clone itself: Antigen: not known.

At the survey level, the v3.0 immunoSEQ assay was run. Assay used: immunoSEQ multiplex PCR; TCRdb lists only in-frame clones, some missing. The sample shows some 20,000 clones, around three quarters of them seen only once. This CDR3 region has 14 residues. Germline loops: CDR1 MNHEY, CDR2 SVGAGI. Trimming took 5 bases from V and 4 from J, leaving 15 bases between them. The sequencing used unsorted PBMCs, collected 2.2 years after starting antiretroviral therapy. The chain links TRBV6-5 to TRBJ2-7; D is possibly TRBD1 or TRBD2 (5 bases each). The receptor was isolated from a man aged 45-60 years with HIV. Here the CDR3 reads CASSPRGELYEQYF. The CDR3 DNA follows: TGTGCCAGCAGTCCCCGGGGCGAGCTTTACGAGCAGTACTTC.